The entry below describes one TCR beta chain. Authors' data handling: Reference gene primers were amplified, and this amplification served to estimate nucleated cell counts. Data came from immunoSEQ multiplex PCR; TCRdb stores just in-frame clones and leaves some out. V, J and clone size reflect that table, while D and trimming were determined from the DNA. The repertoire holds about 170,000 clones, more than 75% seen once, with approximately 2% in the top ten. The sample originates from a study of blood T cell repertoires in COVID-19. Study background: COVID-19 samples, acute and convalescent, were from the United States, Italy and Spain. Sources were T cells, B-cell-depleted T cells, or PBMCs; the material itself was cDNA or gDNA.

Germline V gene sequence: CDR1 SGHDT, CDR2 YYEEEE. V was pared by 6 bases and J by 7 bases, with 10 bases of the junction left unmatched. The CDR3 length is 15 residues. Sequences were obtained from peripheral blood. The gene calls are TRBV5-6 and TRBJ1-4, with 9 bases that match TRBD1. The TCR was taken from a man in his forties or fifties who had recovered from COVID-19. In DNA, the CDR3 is TGTGCCAGCACAAAAAGGGGGACAGGGCCTGAAAAACTGTTTTTT. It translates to CASTKRGTGPEKLFF. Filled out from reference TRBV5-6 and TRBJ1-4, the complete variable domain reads DAGVTQSPTHLIKTRGQQVTLRCSPKSGHDTVSWYQQALGQGPQFIFQYYEEEERQRGNFPDRFSGHQFPNYSSELNVNALLLGDSALYLCASTKRGTGPEKLFFGSGTQLSVL.